A single sample gave rise to the 10 T cell receptor beta chains below, sequenced in a study of regulatory T cells in long-lasting Graves disease. Specified time point: newly diagnosed GD, antithyroid drugs for less than 3 months. Isolated PBMC RNA provided the starting material for the TCR library. Construction of the TCR beta libraries employed iRepertoire HTBI primers in conjunction with Arm-PCR of CDR3 regions. One entry per CDR3 protein, called by TCRdb with MiXCR from the multiplex PCR reads. The sample has about 350,000 distinct CDR3 sequences; under 20% are singletons. These sequences were also reported in another study, on T cells in Graves' hyperthyroidism and ophthalmopathy.

The sequenced sample was peripheral blood mononuclear cells (PBMCs), obtained at new diagnosis, from a patient treated with antithyroid drugs. Source of these receptors: a woman aged 18-30 years with Graves disease.

This chain uses TRBV6-1 with TRBJ1-3; TRBD1 might be the D (5 bases). Germline CDR1 and CDR2: MNHNS and SASEGT. The V end was cut by 6 bases, the J end by 3 bases, with 15 bases between. This CDR3 has 15 amino acids. The CDR3 region is CASRTTGEIGNTIYF. The CDR3 nucleotides read TGTGCCAGCAGGACGACGGGGGAAATTGGAAACACCATATATTTT.

At least ten counts were recorded for this clonotype. The chain employs TRBV28 and TRBJ2-3, with TRBD1 as a possible D gene (5 bases). With 5 bases removed from V and 4 bases from J, the gap between germline ends came to 16 bases. The germline gives CDR1 MDHEN, CDR2 SYDVKM. The CDR3 runs 15 residues. The CDR3 is CASSRGDSWADTQYF. CDR3 coding DNA: TGTGCCAGCAGTAGAGGAGACAGTTGGGCAGATACGCAGTATTTT.

The table lists this clonotype with many counts. The rearrangement uses TRBV9 and TRBJ1-1; TRBD1 might be the D (6 bases). The CDR3 sequence is 16 residues long. V was clipped by 3 bases and J by 2 bases, with 17 bases between them. Germline V gives CDR1 SGDLS, CDR2 YYNGEE. CDR3 protein: CASSGAIDRINTEAFF. DNA of the CDR3: TGTGCCAGCAGCGGAGCCATAGACAGGATAAACACTGAAGCTTTCTTT.

The CDR3 DNA is TGCAGCGTTGAAGGGGGACAGGAGAACACTGAAGCTTTCTTT. Translating it yields CSVEGGQENTEAFF. The chain couples TRBV29-1 to TRBJ1-1; 8 bases map to TRBD1. CDR1 is SQVTM and CDR2 is ANQGSEA in the germline V gene. CDR3 length: 14 amino acids. V lost 1 base and J lost 1; bases outside the gene matches: 2.

This clonotype was detected ten times or more. This rearrangement joins TRBV3-1 to TRBJ1-3, with D tentatively TRBD1 (5 bases). The CDR3 covers 13 residues. V lost 3 bases and J 8 bases, leaving 11 bases between the germline ends. CDR1 and CDR2 from the germline V gene are LGHDT and YNNKEL (reference sequence). The DNA for the CDR3 is TGTGCCAGCAGCCACTGGGGGGACGACACCATATATTTT. It specifies CASSHWGDDTIYF.

Many counts were recorded for this clonotype. V is TRBV11-2 and J is TRBJ1-2; D not resolved. With 0 bases removed from V and 3 bases from J, the gap between germline ends came to 8 bases. Germline V lookup: CDR1 SGHAT, CDR2 FQNNGV. This CDR3 region has 14 residues. CDR3 nucleotide sequence: TGTGCCAGCAGCTTAGAGGTATCCTACTATGGCTACACCTTC. Amino acid sequence: CASSLEVSYYGYTF. Combining the CDR3 with reference TRBV11-2 and TRBJ1-2 gives the whole variable domain EAGVAQSPRYKIIEKRQSVAFWCNPISGHATLYWYQQILGQGPKLLIQFQNNGVVDDSQLPKDRFSAERLKGVDSTLKIQPAKLEDSAVYLCASSLEVSYYGYTFGSGTRLTVV.

This chain connects TRBV7-3 to TRBJ2-6; 13 positions agree with TRBD2. With 4 bases clipped from V and 0 bases from J, the junction kept 6 bases outside the gene matches. Germline assignment: CDR1 SGHTA and CDR2 FQGTGA. The CDR3 loop spans 19 amino acids. CDR3 in DNA: TGTGCCAGCAGCTCACTAGGACTAGCGGGGGACTCTGGGGCCAACGTCCTGACTTTC. Amino acid sequence: CASSSLGLAGDSGANVLTF.

This clonotype was observed a handful of times. V and J are TRBV3-1 and TRBJ1-5; D remains unclear. Trimming removed 2 bases at V and 7 bases at J, with 15 bases between. Germline-derived CDR1 and CDR2 are LGHDT and YNNKEL (reference sequence). CDR3 length: 15 residues. The CDR3 coding sequence is TGTGCCAGCAGCCAATTCTCGAGTCCGGAGCAGCCCCAGCATTTT. Protein: CASSQFSSPEQPQHF.

The rearrangement links TRBV20-1 to TRBJ1-2; TRBD1 agrees at 8 bases. Germline loops: CDR1 DFQATT, CDR2 SNEGSKA (reference sequence). The V and J ends lost 0 bases and 3 bases, in that order; junction bases with no gene match: 9. CDR3 size: 16 residues. CDR3 sequence reads: CSARDSKDRVDYGYTF. For the CDR3, the DNA is TGCAGTGCTAGAGATTCCAAGGACAGGGTTGACTATGGCTACACCTTC.

This clonotype was counted ten times or more. The chain employs TRBV7-9 and TRBJ2-3; 7 nucleotides agree with TRBD2. CDR3 size: 18 residues. Germline CDR1 is SEHNR and CDR2 is FQNEAQ (reference sequence). V was pared by 5 bases and J by 7 bases, with 21 bases of the junction left unmatched. CDR3 sequence: CASSPPDARLARGNTQYF. For the CDR3, the DNA is TGTGCCAGCAGCCCCCCGGACGCGAGACTAGCCCGGGGGAATACGCAGTATTTT. Full variable domain (missing parts from reference TRBV7-9 and TRBJ2-3): DTGVSQNPRHKITKRGQNVTFRCDPISEHNRLYWYRQTLGQGPEFLTYFQNEAQLEKSRLLSDRFSAERPKGSFSTLEIQRTEQGDSAMYLCASSPPDARLARGNTQYFGPGTRLTVL.